These 20 T cell receptor beta chains came from one sample sequenced in a study of PD-1 blockade in classical Hodgkin lymphoma. Only in-frame clones appear in the TCRdb table, and some are missing; sequencing was by immunoSEQ multiplex PCR. The table includes 85,000 to 90,000 clones, 90% detected once. As for time point: cycle 4 day 1 (C4D1), after five to seven weeks of nivolumab. The patients all showed relapse after autologous stem cell transplantation, while their brentuximab vedotin exposure varied. The sample was peripheral blood mononuclear cells (PBMCs), taken before the fourth cycle of nivolumab. The origin of the receptors is a human donor with classical Hodgkin lymphoma.

The chain combines TRBV6-5 with TRBJ1-2; D remains ambiguous. The germline V gene encodes CDR1 MNHEY and CDR2 SVGAGI. This CDR3 region has 15 residues. Trimming took 0 bases from V and 5 from J, leaving 13 bases between them. CDR3 loop: CASSYSAGFWYGYTF. In nucleotides, the CDR3 is TGTGCCAGCAGTTACTCGGCAGGTTTTTGGTATGGCTACACCTTC.

The table lists this clone with a count of one. The chain has TRBV5-6 and TRBJ2-7; TRBD1 aligns across 9 bases. V gave up 3 bases and J gave up 3 bases; unmatched junction bases: 4. CDR1 SGHDT and CDR2 YYEEEE come from the germline V gene. CDR3 length: 14 amino acids. The CDR3 spells CASSSGQGLYEQYF. CDR3 bases: TGTGCCAGCAGCTCGGGACAGGGTCTCTACGAGCAGTACTTC.

The chain uses TRBV9 and TRBJ2-2; D is ambiguous. Looked up from germline, CDR1 is SGDLS and CDR2 is YYNGEE. This CDR3 has 15 residues. V lost 0 bases and J lost 0, with 6 bases in between. The CDR3 bases are TGTGCCAGCAGCGTAGATACTTCGAACACCGGGGAGCTGTTTTTT. It codes for CASSVDTSNTGELFF. The complete variable domain, with remaining parts taken from reference TRBV9 and TRBJ2-2, reads DSGVTQTPKHLITATGQRVTLRCSPRSGDLSVYWYQQSLDQGLQFLIQYYNGEERAKGNILERFSAQQFPDLHSELNLSSLELGDSALYFCASSVDTSNTGELFFGEGSRLTVL.

This clone was seen a handful of times. The rearrangement uses TRBV10-1 and TRBJ1-1; D gene ambiguous. Germline V gene data show CDR1 as WNHNN and CDR2 as SYGVQD (reference sequence). The V end was cut by 8 bases, the J end by 4 bases, with 11 bases between. The CDR3 is 12 residues long. CDR3 in DNA: TGCGCCAGCGGGAGTGAGGGCACTGAAGCTTTCTTT. Translating gives CASGSEGTEAFF.

This chain links TRBV29-1 with TRBJ1-2; possibly TRBD1 for D (6 bases). This CDR3 is built from 15 residues. Germline-derived CDR1 and CDR2 are SQVTM and ANQGSEA. With 2 bases removed from V and 1 base from J, the gap between germline ends came to 14 bases. The DNA for the CDR3 is TGCAGCGTTGAAACAGCGCCACAGGGTAACTATGGCTACACCTTC. This gives the protein CSVETAPQGNYGYTF.

The J gene is TRBJ1-4, the V gene TRBV6-1; 7 nucleotides match TRBD1. CDR1 is MNHNS and CDR2 is SASEGT in the germline V gene. There are 15 residues in the CDR3. The ends lost 6 bases at V and 8 bases at J; junction bases unmatched: 12. The CDR3 here is CASSVVRSRGEKLFF. The CDR3, as DNA: TGTGCCAGCAGCGTGGTTCGGTCCAGGGGGGAAAAACTGTTTTTT.

The rearrangement uses TRBV19 and TRBJ2-3; 12 bases are shared with TRBD1. The CDR3 sequence is 13 residues long. The V gene end was trimmed by 9 bases and the J gene end by 6 bases; junction bases not matched to a gene: 4. The V gene's germline CDR1 is LNHDA and CDR2 SQIVND (reference sequence). The CDR3 is CASRDRGPDTQYF. In nucleotides, the CDR3 is TGTGCCAGCCGGGACAGGGGGCCTGATACGCAGTATTTT.

V is TRBV11-2 and J is TRBJ2-2; D possibly corresponds to TRBD1 (5 bases). The germline V gene encodes CDR1 SGHAT and CDR2 FQNNGV. The CDR3 contains 14 residues. Trimming took 1 base from V and 7 from J, leaving 10 bases between them. The CDR3 is CASSLGGSNGELFF. CDR3 nucleotides: TGTGCCAGCAGCTTAGGGGGCAGTAACGGGGAGCTGTTTTTT.

This clone is a singleton in its sample. The chain is built from TRBV6-5 and TRBJ1-1; TRBD1 matches at 9 bases. V lost 5 bases, J lost 3 bases, and 4 bases stayed unmatched. The length of the CDR3 is 14 residues. CDR1 is MNHEY and CDR2 is SVGAGI in the germline V gene. The CDR3 DNA is TGTGCCAGCAGTCACAGGGGGCCGGACACTGAAGCTTTCTTT. It yields the protein CASSHRGPDTEAFF.

This clone has just one count. The chain recombines TRBV28 with TRBJ1-5, with D maybe TRBD1 (6 bases). Trimming took 1 base from V and 4 from J, leaving 11 bases between them. CDR1 MDHEN and CDR2 SYDVKM come from the germline V gene. CDR3 size: 15 residues. The CDR3 loop reads CASSLSRGQNQPQHF. The CDR3 bases are TGTGCCAGCAGTTTATCCAGGGGCCAAAATCAGCCCCAGCATTTT.

The V gene is TRBV11-3, the J gene TRBJ2-3, with D possibly called TRBD1 or TRBD2 (6 bases each). The germline CDR1 and CDR2 sequences are SGHNT and YENEEA. There are 14 residues in the CDR3. Between the trimmed V and J ends, which lost 4 bases and 5 bases, there was a span of 13 bases. The DNA of the CDR3 is TGTGCCAGCAGCTCGGGACACGGGAGAGATACGCAGTATTTT. Protein product: CASSSGHGRDTQYF.

The rearrangement links TRBV5-1 to TRBJ1-1, with a weak D call TRBD1 (6 bases). The V gene lost 2 bases and the J gene lost 2 bases, with 10 bases spanning the gap. Germline CDR1 reads SGHRS; CDR2 reads YFSETQ. The CDR3 is made up of 14 amino acids. CDR3 DNA sequence: TGCGCCAGCAGCTTAGTACAGGGAAACACTGAAGCTTTCTTT. As protein: CASSLVQGNTEAFF.

In nucleotides, the CDR3 is TGTGCCAGCAGCACCGGGGGCTACACCTTC. This translates into CASSTGGYTF. The chain carries TRBV7-9 and TRBJ1-2, with no clear D. In germline, CDR1 is SEHNR, CDR2 FQNEAQ (reference sequence). V lost 5 bases, J lost 8 bases, and 6 bases lay in between. This CDR3 region has 10 residues.

This clone was recorded once. This chain links TRBV6-5 with TRBJ2-5, with 9 bases identical to TRBD2. The CDR3 is 15 amino acids. V gave up 1 base and J gave up 2 bases; unmatched junction bases: 2. Germline V lookup: CDR1 MNHEY, CDR2 SVGAGI. Here the CDR3 reads CASSYYLAGQETQYF. CDR3 coding DNA: TGTGCCAGCAGTTACTATCTAGCGGGGCAAGAGACCCAGTACTTC.

The table lists this clone with a count of one. The chain uses TRBV5-1 and TRBJ2-3, with 13 nucleotides matching TRBD2. The CDR3 loop spans 16 amino acids. The junction had 4 bases not matched to a gene; V was cut back by 4 bases and J by 2 bases. Germline V CDR1 and CDR2: SGHRS, YFSETQ. The CDR3 protein is CASSLGLAGSTDTQYF. CDR3 sequence (DNA): TGCGCCAGCAGCCTGGGACTAGCGGGGTCCACAGATACGCAGTATTTT. The complete variable domain, with remaining parts taken from reference TRBV5-1 and TRBJ2-3, reads KAGVTQTPRYLIKTRGQQVTLSCSPISGHRSVSWYQQTPGQGLQFLFEYFSETQRNKGNFPGRFSGRQFSNSRSEMNVSTLELGDSALYLCASSLGLAGSTDTQYFGPGTRLTVL.

This chain links TRBV7-8 with TRBJ1-1, with D possibly TRBD1 on 5 matching bases. Germline lookup yields CDR1 SGHVS and CDR2 FQNEAQ. V lost 2 bases and J 4 bases, leaving 14 bases between the germline ends. The CDR3 consists of 15 residues. CDR3 in amino acids: CASSLFGGRSTEAFF. The CDR3 bases are TGTGCCAGCAGCTTATTTGGGGGGAGGAGCACTGAAGCTTTCTTT.

This chain connects TRBV18 to TRBJ2-5, with TRBD2 matching 12 bases. Per the germline V gene, CDR1 is KGHSH and CDR2 is LQKENI. This CDR3 is 17 amino acids long. V trimming: 5 bases; J trimming: 3 bases; junction bases outside the gene matches: 10. CDR3: CASSTTSGGVSKETQYF. The CDR3 DNA is TGTGCCAGCTCAACGACTAGCGGGGGTGTGTCCAAAGAGACCCAGTACTTC.

This chain uses TRBV11-2 with TRBJ1-2; 9 positions match TRBD1. Germline values: CDR1 SGHAT, CDR2 FQNNGV. This CDR3 comprises 13 residues. The junction had 3 bases not matched to a gene; V was cut back by 5 bases and J by 5 bases. The CDR3 DNA sequence: TGTGCCAGCAGCCCCGGGACAGGGTATGGCTACACCTTC. Residues: CASSPGTGYGYTF.

The rearrangement links TRBV4-2 to TRBJ2-7; D is perhaps TRBD1 (6 bases). The CDR3 covers 15 residues. Between the trimmed V and J ends, which lost 1 base and 7 bases, there was a span of 17 bases. Germline V gives CDR1 LGHNA, CDR2 YNFKEQ. The CDR3 reads CASSQAHRESSEQYF. In DNA form, the CDR3 reads TGTGCCAGCAGCCAAGCTCACAGGGAATCGAGTGAGCAGTACTTC.

The J gene is TRBJ1-2, the V gene TRBV5-5; D is perhaps TRBD1 (5 bases). The CDR3 loop spans 14 amino acids. Between the trimmed V and J ends, which lost 1 base and 4 bases, there was a span of 11 bases. From germline, CDR1 is SGHKS and CDR2 YYEKEE (reference sequence). CDR3 amino acids: CASSLTSGTYGYTF. CDR3 DNA sequence: TGTGCCAGCAGCTTGACATCGGGGACCTATGGCTACACCTTC. The variable domain in full, completed from reference TRBV5-5 and TRBJ1-2, reads DAGVTQSPTHLIKTRGQQVTLRCSPISGHKSVSWYQQVLGQGPQFIFQYYEKEERGRGNFPDRFSARQFPNYSSELNVNALLLGDSALYLCASSLTSGTYGYTFGSGTRLTVV.